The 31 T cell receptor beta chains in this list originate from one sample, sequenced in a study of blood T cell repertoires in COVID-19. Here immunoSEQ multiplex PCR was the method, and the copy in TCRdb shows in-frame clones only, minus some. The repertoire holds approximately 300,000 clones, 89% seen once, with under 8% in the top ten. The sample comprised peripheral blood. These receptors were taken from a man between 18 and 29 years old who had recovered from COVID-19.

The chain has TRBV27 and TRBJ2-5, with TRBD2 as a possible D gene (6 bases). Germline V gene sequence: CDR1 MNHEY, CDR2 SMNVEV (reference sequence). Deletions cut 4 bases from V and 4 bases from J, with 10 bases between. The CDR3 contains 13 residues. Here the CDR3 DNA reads TGTGCCAGCAGTTCAATCGGGGGAGAGACCCAGTACTTC. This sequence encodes CASSSIGGETQYF.

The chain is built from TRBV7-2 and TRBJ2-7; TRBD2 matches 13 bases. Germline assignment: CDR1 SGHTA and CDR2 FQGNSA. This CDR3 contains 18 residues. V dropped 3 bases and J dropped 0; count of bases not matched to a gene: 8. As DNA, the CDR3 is TGTGCCAGCAGCTTTACCGGGACTAGCGGGACTGACTCCTACGAGCAGTACTTC. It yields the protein CASSFTGTSGTDSYEQYF.

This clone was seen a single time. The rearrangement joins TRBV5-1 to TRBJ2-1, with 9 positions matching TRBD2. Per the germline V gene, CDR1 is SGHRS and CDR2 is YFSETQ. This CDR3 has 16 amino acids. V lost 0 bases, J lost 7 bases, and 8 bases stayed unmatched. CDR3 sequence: CASSLVGTSPRNEQFF. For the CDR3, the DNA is TGCGCCAGCAGCTTGGTGGGGACTAGCCCCAGGAATGAGCAGTTCTTC.

CDR3 DNA sequence: TGTGCCACCAGCGCATTACGGGGAGGCAATCAGCCCCAGCATTTT. Translated, it gives CATSALRGGNQPQHF. The gene calls are TRBV15 and TRBJ1-5; D gene unclear. In germline, CDR1 is LNHNV, CDR2 YYDKDF (reference sequence). V gave up 5 bases and J gave up 2 bases, with 13 bases separating them. This CDR3 is built from 15 residues. The full variable domain, its missing parts supplied by reference TRBV15 and TRBJ1-5, is DAMVIQNPRYQVTQFGKPVTLSCSQTLNHNVMYWYQQKSSQAPKLLFHYYDKDFNNEADTPDNFQSRRPNTSFCFLDIRSPGLGDTAMYLCATSALRGGNQPQHFGDGTRLSIL.

The CDR3 DNA follows: TGTGCCAGCAGCTCCCAAGCGGACAGGGGCTATGGCTACACCTTC. The encoded protein is CASSSQADRGYGYTF. The chain uses TRBV7-9 and TRBJ1-2; 9 nucleotides align to TRBD1. The length of the CDR3 is 15 residues. The germline CDR1 and CDR2 sequences are SEHNR and FQNEAQ (reference sequence). The junction had 7 bases not matched to a gene; V was cut back by 4 bases and J by 4 bases.

CDR3 sequence: CASSQDPGQGSNEQFF. In DNA, the CDR3 is TGCGCCAGCAGCCAAGATCCTGGACAGGGGAGCAATGAGCAGTTCTTC. The rearrangement links TRBV4-1 to TRBJ2-1; 9 bases match TRBD1. This CDR3 has 16 amino acids. J lost 6 bases, V lost 0 bases, and 6 bases had no gene match. Germline V gives CDR1 MGHRA, CDR2 YSYEKL.

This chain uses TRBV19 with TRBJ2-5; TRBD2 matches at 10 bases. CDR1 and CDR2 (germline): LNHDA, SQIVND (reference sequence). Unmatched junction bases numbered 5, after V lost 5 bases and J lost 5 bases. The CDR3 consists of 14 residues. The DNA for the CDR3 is TGTGCCAGTAGTCTTAGCGGGGGGCCGGAGACCCAGTACTTC. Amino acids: CASSLSGGPETQYF.

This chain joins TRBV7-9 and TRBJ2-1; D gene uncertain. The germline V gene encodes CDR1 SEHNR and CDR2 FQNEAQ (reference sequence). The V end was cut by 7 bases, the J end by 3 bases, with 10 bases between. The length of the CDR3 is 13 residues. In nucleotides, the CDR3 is TGTGCCAGCACCACCTCACTCTACAATGAGCAGTTCTTC. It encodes CASTTSLYNEQFF.

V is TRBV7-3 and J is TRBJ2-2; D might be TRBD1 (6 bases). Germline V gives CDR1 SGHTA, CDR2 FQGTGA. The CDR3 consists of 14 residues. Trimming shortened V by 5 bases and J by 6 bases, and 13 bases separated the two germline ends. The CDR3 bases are TGTGCCAGCAGCACAGGACAGTCGGCCGGGGAGCTGTTTTTT. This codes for CASSTGQSAGELFF.

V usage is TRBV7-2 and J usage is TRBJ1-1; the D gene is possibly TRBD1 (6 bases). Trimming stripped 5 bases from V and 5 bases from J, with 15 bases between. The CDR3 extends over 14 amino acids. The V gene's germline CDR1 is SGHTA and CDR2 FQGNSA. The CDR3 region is CASSILQGGTEAFF. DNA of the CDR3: TGTGCCAGCAGCATCCTACAGGGAGGGACTGAAGCTTTCTTT.

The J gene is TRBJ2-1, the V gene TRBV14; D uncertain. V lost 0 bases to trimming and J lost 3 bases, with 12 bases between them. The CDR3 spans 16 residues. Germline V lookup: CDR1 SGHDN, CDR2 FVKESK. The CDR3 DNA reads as TGTGCCAGCAGCCAAGAAGGTAGCAATAACTACAATGAGCAGTTCTTC. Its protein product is CASSQEGSNNYNEQFF.

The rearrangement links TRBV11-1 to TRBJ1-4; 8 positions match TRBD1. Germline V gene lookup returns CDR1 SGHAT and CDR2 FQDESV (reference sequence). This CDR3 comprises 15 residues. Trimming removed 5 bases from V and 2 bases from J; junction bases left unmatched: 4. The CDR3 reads CASSPRQGTNEKLFF. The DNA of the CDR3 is TGTGCCAGCAGCCCCAGACAGGGGACTAATGAAAAACTGTTTTTT.

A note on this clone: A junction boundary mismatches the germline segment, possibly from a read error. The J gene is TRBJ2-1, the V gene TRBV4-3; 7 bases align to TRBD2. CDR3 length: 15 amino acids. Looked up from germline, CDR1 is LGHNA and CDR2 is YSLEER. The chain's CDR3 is CTSSQDFSGRNEQFF. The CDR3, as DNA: TGCACCAGCAGCCAAGATTTTTCCGGGAGGAATGAGCAGTTCTTC.

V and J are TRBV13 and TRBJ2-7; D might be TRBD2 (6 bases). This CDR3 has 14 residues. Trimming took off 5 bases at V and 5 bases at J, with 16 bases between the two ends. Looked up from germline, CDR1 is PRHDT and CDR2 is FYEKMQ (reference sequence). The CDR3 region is CASSPDRESNEQYF. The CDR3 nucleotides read TGTGCCAGCAGCCCCGACCGGGAGAGCAACGAGCAGTACTTC.

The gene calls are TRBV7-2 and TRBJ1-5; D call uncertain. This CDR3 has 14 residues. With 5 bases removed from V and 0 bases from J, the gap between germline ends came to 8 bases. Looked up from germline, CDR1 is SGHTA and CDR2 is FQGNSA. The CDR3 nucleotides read TGTGCCAGCAGCCCTGACACTAGCAATCAGCCCCAGCATTTT. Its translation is CASSPDTSNQPQHF.

CDR3 sequence: CASTATSTDTQYF. As DNA, the CDR3 is TGTGCCAGTACAGCCACTAGCACAGATACGCAGTATTTT. J is TRBJ2-3 and V is TRBV6-5; D unclear. V lost 9 bases, J lost 0 bases, and 10 bases lay in between. There are 13 residues in the CDR3. The germline V gene has CDR1 MNHEY and CDR2 SVGAGI.

For the CDR3, the DNA is TGTGCCAGCAGCCTGGACAGGGGGTCCACCGAGCAGTACTTC. Translated: CASSLDRGSTEQYF. The gene calls are TRBV13 and TRBJ2-7, with 10 nucleotides matching TRBD1. Germline CDR1 reads PRHDT; CDR2 reads FYEKMQ (reference sequence). The junction had 7 bases not matched to a gene; V was cut back by 5 bases and J by 6 bases. The CDR3 length is 14 residues.

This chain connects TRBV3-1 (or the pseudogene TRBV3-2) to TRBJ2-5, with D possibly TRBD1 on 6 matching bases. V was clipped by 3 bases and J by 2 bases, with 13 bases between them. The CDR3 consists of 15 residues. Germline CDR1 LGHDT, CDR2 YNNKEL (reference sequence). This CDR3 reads CASSHAGTLQETQYF. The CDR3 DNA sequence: TGTGCCAGCAGCCACGCCGGGACACTACAAGAGACCCAGTACTTC.

The CDR3 here is CASSRGGLAGNTGELFF. The DNA for the CDR3 is TGTGCCAGCAGCCGGGGGGGGCTAGCGGGTAACACCGGGGAGCTGTTTTTT. J is TRBJ2-2 and V is TRBV5-4; 8 bases are a match to TRBD2. The length of the CDR3 is 17 residues. V was clipped by 4 bases and J by 2 bases; unmatched bases: 10. Per germline, CDR1 SGHNT and CDR2 YYREEE (reference sequence).

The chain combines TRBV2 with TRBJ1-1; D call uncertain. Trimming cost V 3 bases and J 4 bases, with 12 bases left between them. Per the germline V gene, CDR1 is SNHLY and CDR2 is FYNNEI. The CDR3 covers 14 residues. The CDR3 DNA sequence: TGTGCCAGCAGTGACCTTCGGGGTGGCACTGAAGCTTTCTTT. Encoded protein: CASSDLRGGTEAFF. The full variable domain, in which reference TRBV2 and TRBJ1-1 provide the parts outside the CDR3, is EPEVTQTPSHQVTQMGQEVILRCVPISNHLYFYWYRQILGQKVEFLVSFYNNEISEKSEIFDDQFSVERPDGSNFTLKIRSTKLEDSAMYFCASSDLRGGTEAFFGQGTRLTVV.

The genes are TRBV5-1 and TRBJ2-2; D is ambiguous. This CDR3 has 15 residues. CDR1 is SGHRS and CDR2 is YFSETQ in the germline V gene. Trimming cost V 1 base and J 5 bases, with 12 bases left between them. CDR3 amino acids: CASSLIAGETGELFF. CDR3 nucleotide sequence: TGCGCCAGCAGCTTGATTGCCGGAGAGACCGGGGAGCTGTTTTTT.

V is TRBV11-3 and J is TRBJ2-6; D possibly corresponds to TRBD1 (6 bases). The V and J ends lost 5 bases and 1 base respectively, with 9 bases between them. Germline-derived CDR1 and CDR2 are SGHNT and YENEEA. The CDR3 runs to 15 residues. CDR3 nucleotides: TGTGCCAGCAGCGGCGGACAGTCTGGGGCCAACGTCCTGACTTTC. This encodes CASSGGQSGANVLTF.

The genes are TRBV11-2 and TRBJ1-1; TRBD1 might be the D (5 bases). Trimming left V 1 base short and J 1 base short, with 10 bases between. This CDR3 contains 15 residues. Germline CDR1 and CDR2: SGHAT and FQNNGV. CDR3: CASSLASGSNTEAFF. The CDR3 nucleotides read TGTGCCAGCAGCTTAGCTTCAGGGTCGAACACTGAAGCTTTCTTT.

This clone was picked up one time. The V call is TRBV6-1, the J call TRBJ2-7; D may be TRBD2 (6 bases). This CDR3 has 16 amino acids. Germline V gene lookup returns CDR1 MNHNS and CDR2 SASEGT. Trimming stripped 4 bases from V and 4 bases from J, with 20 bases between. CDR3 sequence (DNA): TGTGCCAGCAGTGCCTGGGACTCTTCGACCCCTTACGAGCAGTACTTC. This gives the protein CASSAWDSSTPYEQYF.

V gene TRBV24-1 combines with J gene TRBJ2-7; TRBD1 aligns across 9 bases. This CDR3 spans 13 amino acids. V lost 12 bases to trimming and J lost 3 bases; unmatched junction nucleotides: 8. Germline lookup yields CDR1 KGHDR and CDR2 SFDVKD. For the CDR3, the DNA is TGTGCCGCCGCCGGACAGGGGAGCTACGAGCAGTACTTC. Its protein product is CAAAGQGSYEQYF.

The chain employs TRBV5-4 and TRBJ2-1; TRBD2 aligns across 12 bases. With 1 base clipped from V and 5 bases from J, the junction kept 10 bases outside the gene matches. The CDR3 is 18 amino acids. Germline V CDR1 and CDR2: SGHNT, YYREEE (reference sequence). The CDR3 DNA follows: TGTGCCAGCAGCTTGAATAGGCTAGCGGGAGGGCCGAACAATGAGCAGTTCTTC. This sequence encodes CASSLNRLAGGPNNEQFF.

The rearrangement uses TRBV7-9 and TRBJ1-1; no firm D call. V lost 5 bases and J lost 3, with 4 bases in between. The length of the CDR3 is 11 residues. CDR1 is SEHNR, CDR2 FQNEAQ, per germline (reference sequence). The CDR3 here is CASSPYTEAFF. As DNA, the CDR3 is TGTGCCAGCAGCCCGTACACTGAAGCTTTCTTT.

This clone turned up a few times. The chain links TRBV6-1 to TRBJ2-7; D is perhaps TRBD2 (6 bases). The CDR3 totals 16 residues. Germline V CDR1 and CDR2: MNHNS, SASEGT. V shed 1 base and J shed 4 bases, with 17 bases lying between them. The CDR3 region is CASSEVLTSGGYEQYF. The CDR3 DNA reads TGTGCCAGCAGTGAAGTCCTGACTAGTGGAGGATACGAGCAGTACTTC.

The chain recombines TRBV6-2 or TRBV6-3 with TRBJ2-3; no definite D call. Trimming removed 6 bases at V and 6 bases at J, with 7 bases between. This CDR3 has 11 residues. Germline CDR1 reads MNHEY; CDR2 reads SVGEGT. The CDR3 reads CASSLSDTQYF. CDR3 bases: TGTGCCAGCAGCCTCTCGGATACGCAGTATTTT.

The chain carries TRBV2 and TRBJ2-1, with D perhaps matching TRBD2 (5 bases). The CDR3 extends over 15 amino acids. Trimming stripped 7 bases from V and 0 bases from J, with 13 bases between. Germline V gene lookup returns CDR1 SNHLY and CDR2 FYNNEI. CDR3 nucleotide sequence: TGTGCCAGCACCGAGGGAAAGAGCTCCTACAATGAGCAGTTCTTC. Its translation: CASTEGKSSYNEQFF.

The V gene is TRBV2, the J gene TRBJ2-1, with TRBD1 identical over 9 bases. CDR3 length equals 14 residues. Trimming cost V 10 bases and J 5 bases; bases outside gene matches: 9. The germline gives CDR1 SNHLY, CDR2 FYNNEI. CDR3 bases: TGTGCCAACAATTTGGACAGGGGAGACAATGAGCAGTTCTTC. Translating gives CANNLDRGDNEQFF.